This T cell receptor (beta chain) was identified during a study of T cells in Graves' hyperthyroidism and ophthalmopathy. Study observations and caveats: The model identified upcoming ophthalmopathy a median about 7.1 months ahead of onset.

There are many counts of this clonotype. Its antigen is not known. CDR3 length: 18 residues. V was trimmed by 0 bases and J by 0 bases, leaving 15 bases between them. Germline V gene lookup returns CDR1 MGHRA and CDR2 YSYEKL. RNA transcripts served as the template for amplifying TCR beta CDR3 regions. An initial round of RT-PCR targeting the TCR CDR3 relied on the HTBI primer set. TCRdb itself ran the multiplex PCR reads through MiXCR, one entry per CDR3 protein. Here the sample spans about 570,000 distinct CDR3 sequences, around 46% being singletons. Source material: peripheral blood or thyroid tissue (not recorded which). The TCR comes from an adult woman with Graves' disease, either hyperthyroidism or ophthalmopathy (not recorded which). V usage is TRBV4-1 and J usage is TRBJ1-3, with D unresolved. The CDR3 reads CASSQEVSSSYSGNTIYF. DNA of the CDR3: TGCGCCAGCAGCCAAGAGGTATCAAGTTCTTACTCTGGAAACACCATATATTTT.